The clone carrying this TCR beta chain has ten or more counts. Its antigen is not known. These data belong to a study of Graves' ophthalmopathy and Graves' hyperthyroidism. Scientists amplified the TCR beta CDR3 regions from RNA transcripts. RT-PCR with HTBI primers came first, then second-round multiplex PCR. From the multiplex PCR reads, TCRdb called clonotypes with MiXCR, one entry per CDR3 protein. The data contain roughly 400,000 distinct CDR3 sequences, about 18% of them singletons. Findings of the study overall: Sensitivity reached about 70% and specificity just under 75% when the model predicted ophthalmopathy progression.

The trim removed 4 bases at V and 6 bases at J, leaving 10 bases unmatched. This CDR3 is 16 amino acids long. CDR1 and CDR2 from the germline V gene are MNHEY and SMNVEV (reference sequence). The TCR originated in a woman younger than 30 with Graves' ophthalmopathy. The gene calls are TRBV27 and TRBJ2-2; 8 bases match TRBD2. The specimen sequenced was peripheral blood. CDR3 DNA sequence: TGTGCCAGCAGTTCCTCGACTAGCGCAGGATCCGGGGAGCTGTTTTTT. Its protein is CASSSSTSAGSGELFF.